These 25 T cell receptor beta chains were sequenced from one sample in a study of blood T cell repertoires in COVID-19. Profiling relied on immunoSEQ multiplex PCR, and the TCRdb table lists in-frame clones only, not all of them. The sample holds about 190,000 clones; 82% are singletons and the top ten take 7.8%. Sequencing used peripheral blood. The receptors here all came from a woman aged 55 to 70 with COVID-19, enrolled during active disease.

The CDR3 DNA reads TGTGCCTCCTCACTCCCCCGAACCCCGATGGGGGAGCTGTTTTTT. Its protein is CASSLPRTPMGELFF. The genes are TRBV5-4 and TRBJ2-2; D is undetermined. Deletions cut 10 bases from V and 8 bases from J, with 24 bases between. Germline CDR1 and CDR2: SGHNT and YYREEE (reference sequence). CDR3 length equals 15 residues. Together with reference TRBV5-4 and TRBJ2-2, the CDR3 gives the full variable domain: ETGVTQSPTHLIKTRGQQVTLRCSSQSGHNTVSWYQQALGQGPQFIFQYYREEENGRGNFPPRFSGLQFPNYSSELNVNALELDDSALYLCASSLPRTPMGELFFGEGSRLTVL.

This clone was picked up a small number of times. This chain links TRBV19 with TRBJ2-7; tentative D call: TRBD1 (6 bases). CDR3 size: 13 residues. CDR1 and CDR2 (germline): LNHDA, SQIVND (reference sequence). V was pared by 3 bases and J by 5 bases, with 11 bases between. This CDR3 is CASSMARGHEQYF. In DNA, the CDR3 is TGTGCCAGTAGTATGGCCAGGGGACACGAGCAGTACTTC.

V usage is TRBV7-9 and J usage is TRBJ1-1; D not certain. There are 14 residues in the CDR3. Germline V CDR1 and CDR2: SEHNR, FQNEAQ (reference sequence). Between the trimmed V and J ends, which lost 2 bases and 0 bases, there was a span of 7 bases. In DNA form, the CDR3 reads TGTGCCAGCAGCTTAAGTCCGGTGAACACTGAAGCTTTCTTT. Protein sequence: CASSLSPVNTEAFF.

The V and J genes are TRBV7-6 and TRBJ2-7; TRBD2 matches at 9 bases. With V trimmed by 1 base and J by 6 bases, 10 bases remained unmatched. Germline loops: CDR1 SGHVS, CDR2 FNYEAQ. CDR3 size: 16 residues. This chain's CDR3 is CASSLGVAGAISEQYF. In nucleotides, the CDR3 is TGTGCCAGCAGCTTAGGGGTAGCGGGAGCCATTAGCGAGCAGTACTTC.

CDR3 region: CASSPSRQTGGGYTF. In nucleotides, the CDR3 is TGTGCCAGCAGCCCTAGCAGGCAGACGGGAGGAGGCTACACCTTC. The chain recombines TRBV3-1 (or the pseudogene TRBV3-2) with TRBJ1-2; D is uncertain. V gave up 4 bases and J gave up 8 bases, with 20 bases separating them. Germline CDR1 and CDR2: LGHDT and YNNKEL (reference sequence). The CDR3 is made up of 15 amino acids.

CDR3 coding DNA: TGTGCCAGCAGTTTAGGTCAGGGGCACGAAAAACTGTTTTTT. This translates into CASSLGQGHEKLFF. The rearrangement links TRBV28 to TRBJ1-4; perhaps TRBD1 as D (6 bases). CDR1 is MDHEN and CDR2 is SYDVKM in the germline V gene. The CDR3 consists of 14 residues. With 2 bases removed from V and 8 bases from J, the gap between germline ends came to 12 bases.

V usage is TRBV27 and J usage is TRBJ2-3; TRBD2 agrees at 7 bases. V dropped 8 bases and J dropped 3; count of bases not matched to a gene: 8. The germline CDR1 and CDR2 sequences are MNHEY and SMNVEV (reference sequence). This CDR3 comprises 14 residues. CDR3 in amino acids: CASQLAIRTDTQYF. DNA for the CDR3: TGTGCCAGCCAACTAGCGATAAGGACAGATACGCAGTATTTT.

V gene TRBV12-2 combines with J gene TRBJ2-1; the listed D gene, TRBD2, was not tested against the DNA. TRBV12-2 is given as a pseudogene. The CDR3 extends over 19 amino acids. The CDR3 loop is CASRLAPVRREGTYNEQFF. CDR3 coding DNA: TGTGCAAGTCGCTTAGCACCAGTAAGGCGGGAGGGTACCTACAATGAGCAGTTCTTC.

The chain combines TRBV5-1 with TRBJ2-3, with D uncertain. V lost 0 bases to trimming and J lost 0 bases, with 14 bases between them. The CDR3 is 17 residues long. Germline V CDR1 and CDR2: SGHRS, YFSETQ. In DNA form, the CDR3 reads TGCGCCAGCAGCTTGGCCGTTTCTAGTCCCAGCACAGATACGCAGTATTTT. Its translation is CASSLAVSSPSTDTQYF.

The chain combines TRBV14 with TRBJ2-7; the match to TRBD1 covers 7 bases. The CDR3 covers 15 residues. With V trimmed by 4 bases and J by 1 base, 7 bases remained unmatched. Per germline, CDR1 SGHDN and CDR2 FVKESK. The CDR3 region has the DNA TGTGCCAGCAGCCCCCAAGGGGACAGTTCCTACGAGCAGTACTTC. The encoded protein is CASSPQGDSSYEQYF. The whole variable domain, filled in from reference TRBV14 and TRBJ2-7, reads EAGVTQFPSHSVIEKGQTVTLRCDPISGHDNLYWYRRVMGKEIKFLLHFVKESKQDESGMPNNRFLAERTGGTYSTLKVQPAELEDSGVYFCASSPQGDSSYEQYFGPGTRLTVT.

V and J are TRBV19 and TRBJ1-5; 10 nucleotides line up with TRBD1. The germline V gene encodes CDR1 LNHDA and CDR2 SQIVND (reference sequence). The CDR3 extends over 15 amino acids. Losses at the gene ends were 4 bases for V and 6 bases for J; bases not matched to a gene: 6. CDR3 sequence (DNA): TGTGCCAGTAGTACAGGACAGGGGGGAGGTCAGCCCCAGCATTTT. Protein sequence: CASSTGQGGGQPQHF.

This clone was counted a few times. V gene TRBV3-1 (or the pseudogene TRBV3-2) combines with J gene TRBJ2-2; TRBD2 agrees at 13 bases. The CDR3 consists of 16 residues. The V segment lost 2 bases and the J segment 7 bases; nucleotides outside the gene matches: 4. CDR1 is LGHDT, CDR2 YNNKEL, per germline (reference sequence). DNA of the CDR3: TGTGCCAGCAGCCAAAGCGGACTAGCGGGAGTCGGGGAGCTGTTTTTT. Translating gives CASSQSGLAGVGELFF.

This chain joins TRBV11-3 and TRBJ2-4; 10 bases agree with TRBD1. V was clipped by 1 base and J by 9 bases; unmatched bases: 9. CDR1 and CDR2 from the germline V gene are SGHNT and YENEEA. The CDR3 runs to 16 residues. For the CDR3, the DNA is TGTGCCAGCAGCTTAGGACAGGGGGCCGGTGACGGCATTCAGTACTTC. Translation gives CASSLGQGAGDGIQYF.

J is TRBJ1-4 and V is TRBV28; possibly TRBD1 for D (5 bases). The CDR3 extends over 15 amino acids. V was clipped by 3 bases and J by 7 bases, with 15 bases between them. The V gene's germline CDR1 is MDHEN and CDR2 SYDVKM. The CDR3 coding sequence is TGTGCCAGCAGTTTCCCGGGGGAGCGGGGTGAAAAACTGTTTTTT. It codes for CASSFPGERGEKLFF.

The chain uses TRBV4-1 and TRBJ2-4; possibly TRBD2 for D (5 bases). The CDR3 runs 15 residues. Germline loops: CDR1 MGHRA, CDR2 YSYEKL. Trimming pared 4 bases from V and 0 bases from J, leaving 10 bases between. The CDR3 protein is CASSPIRGAKNIQYF. As DNA, the CDR3 is TGCGCCAGCAGCCCGATTCGGGGAGCCAAAAACATTCAGTACTTC.

The chain is built from TRBV19 and TRBJ1-5, with D unclear. The CDR3 is 13 amino acids. Deletions cut 6 bases from V and 6 bases from J, with 12 bases between. CDR1 is LNHDA and CDR2 is SQIVND in the germline V gene (reference sequence). CDR3 residues: CASRGGVGQPQHF. The CDR3 DNA reads TGTGCCAGTAGAGGCGGCGTCGGTCAGCCCCAGCATTTT.

V gene TRBV7-9 combines with J gene TRBJ1-4; D possibly corresponds to TRBD1 (5 bases). The CDR3 spans 16 residues. V was pared by 5 bases and J by 0 bases, with 13 bases between. CDR1 is SEHNR, CDR2 FQNEAQ, per germline (reference sequence). The DNA of the CDR3 is TGTGCCAGCAGCCCTAGGGACTTGTCAACTAATGAAAAACTGTTTTTT. Translated, it gives CASSPRDLSTNEKLFF.

J is TRBJ2-5 and V is TRBV2, with D tentatively TRBD2 (6 bases). The CDR3 length is 17 residues. CDR1 and CDR2 (germline): SNHLY, FYNNEI. V shed 6 bases and J shed 5 bases, with 25 bases lying between them. CDR3 sequence reads: CASRDGKAGLKGETQYF. Written as DNA, the CDR3 is TGTGCCAGCAGGGATGGGAAGGCGGGGCTAAAAGGGGAGACCCAGTACTTC.

CDR3 nucleotide sequence: TGCAGTGCTGGTGGAACTTCTGGAAACACCATATATTTT. Protein: CSAGGTSGNTIYF. The gene calls are TRBV20-1 and TRBJ1-3, with D hard to call. Germline-derived CDR1 and CDR2 are DFQATT and SNEGSKA (reference sequence). Trimming removed 5 bases at V and 1 base at J, with 9 bases between. The length of the CDR3 is 13 residues.

CDR3 region: CACDRGNQPQHF. CDR3 nucleotides: TGTGCCTGCGACAGGGGCAATCAGCCCCAGCATTTT. The rearrangement joins TRBV30 to TRBJ1-5, with TRBD1 matching 7 bases. The CDR3 extends over 12 amino acids. Germline values: CDR1 GTSNPN, CDR2 SVGIG (reference sequence). Trimming cost V 6 bases and J 2 bases; bases outside gene matches: 1.

V usage is TRBV28 and J usage is TRBJ2-6, with TRBD1 matching over 9 bases. The CDR3 has 18 residues. After removal of 6 bases from V and 0 bases from J, the junction contained 9 bases not matched to a gene. Germline V lookup: CDR1 MDHEN, CDR2 SYDVKM. The CDR3 DNA reads TGTGCCAGCAGGTATTCCGGGACAGGGCGCTCTGGGGCCAACGTCCTGACTTTC. It yields the protein CASRYSGTGRSGANVLTF.

This clone is a singleton in its sample. This chain uses TRBV5-1 with TRBJ1-2, with a weak D call TRBD1 (6 bases). This CDR3 is built from 15 residues. The germline V gene encodes CDR1 SGHRS and CDR2 YFSETQ. The germline V and J ends were trimmed by 6 bases and 3 bases, with 18 bases remaining between them. The CDR3 is CASTSGGGQYYGYTF. The CDR3, as DNA: TGCGCCAGCACCTCCGGGGGGGGCCAATACTATGGCTACACCTTC. Filled out from reference TRBV5-1 and TRBJ1-2, the complete variable domain reads KAGVTQTPRYLIKTRGQQVTLSCSPISGHRSVSWYQQTPGQGLQFLFEYFSETQRNKGNFPGRFSGRQFSNSRSEMNVSTLELGDSALYLCASTSGGGQYYGYTFGSGTRLTVV.

The chain joins TRBV2 to TRBJ1-3; 11 bases are a match to TRBD1. This CDR3 has 18 amino acids. V trimming: 5 bases; J trimming: 0 bases; junction bases outside the gene matches: 9. CDR1 SNHLY and CDR2 FYNNEI come from the germline V gene. The CDR3 reads CASSTRTGGAGSGNTIYF. The CDR3 region has the DNA TGTGCCAGCAGTACGAGGACAGGGGGCGCAGGCTCTGGAAACACCATATATTTT. Based on the CDR3 plus reference TRBV2 and TRBJ1-3, the full variable domain is EPEVTQTPSHQVTQMGQEVILRCVPISNHLYFYWYRQILGQKVEFLVSFYNNEISEKSEIFDDQFSVERPDGSNFTLKIRSTKLEDSAMYFCASSTRTGGAGSGNTIYFGEGSWLTVV.

About this clone: This sample includes further DNA sequences coding for the same CDR3. This chain uses TRBV7-8 with TRBJ2-1, with 7 bases aligning to TRBD1. V lost 2 bases, J lost 0 bases, and 4 bases stayed unmatched. The CDR3 runs 16 residues. Per the germline V gene, CDR1 is SGHVS and CDR2 is FQNEAQ. CDR3 DNA: TGTGCCAGCAGCTTAAACAACAGGGGCTCCTACAATGAGCAGTTCTTC. Protein: CASSLNNRGSYNEQFF.

The V call is TRBV6-5, the J call TRBJ2-7; the D gene is possibly TRBD2 (5 bases). V was clipped by 2 bases and J by 3 bases, with 14 bases between them. The length of the CDR3 is 15 residues. CDR1 is MNHEY and CDR2 is SVGAGI in the germline V gene. The CDR3 bases are TGTGCCAGCAGTTACAAGGGCCTAGCTGGCTACGAGCAGTACTTC. Amino acid sequence: CASSYKGLAGYEQYF.